The subject of this entry is one T cell receptor (beta chain). It lacks a known antigen. No much larger clonotype is one base removed from it; base qualities were not supplied. Using the deep immunoSEQ assay, TCR CDR3 regions were amplified from genomic DNA by multiplex PCR. Genomic DNA extracted from each cell subset was distributed evenly over all wells of several immunoSEQ 96-well plates, and each plate served as one replicate. Each replicate PCR for sorted subsets received approximately 200 ng genomic DNA, equal to roughly 30,000 T cell genomes. Purified libraries were quantified with a Qubit 3.0 fluorometer, sized on a Bioanalyzer 2100, and re-quantified with the KAPA Library Quantification kit. A separate single-read 150-cycle Illumina NextSeq 550 flow cell was used to sequence each immunoSEQ 96-well plate. As for the original processing: Because the immunoSEQ output included only junctional sequences and no quality scores, the filtering could not be the same as the filtering used for full-length reads. To assign V/J genes and CDR3, sequences were annotated against IMGT germline references using PyIR, a Python wrapper for IgBLAST v1.9. Reads with weak V/J assignments (E-value above 1e-6), missing CDR3, stop codons, out-of-frame junctions, or ambiguous translated residues were removed. V3J clonotypes were defined by identical inferred V gene, J gene, and CDR3 amino acid sequence. Percentage overlap between repertoires was computed as shared unique clonotypes divided by the size of the smaller repertoire. RTK rarefaction, the Chao1 estimator, and Recon v2.1 estimates of unobserved clonotypes were used to assess repertoire richness. OLGA was used to compute generation probabilities for all TCRbeta clonotypes that the gDNA method yielded from a few donors. Imported from immuneACCESS, the table was reduced by TCRdb to in-frame sequences with V and J called. These copies leave out some clones; in studies compared against another copy, an unresolved V gene accounts for under half, and the cause of the remainder is not known. The V and J calls and clone size come from that table; D and trimming were worked out from the DNA. This sample holds millions of clones; 85% to 95% were observed only once. Clones ranked in the top ten supply 0.35% to 0.45% of the sample.

This sample is part of a study of shared clonotypes between healthy human individuals (dated by TCRdb to 2018 to 2020). About the study as a whole: A few men and two women, aged 18 to 49 years, made up the cohort. For each donor, three plates each were used for CD4 naive and CD4 memory, two plates were used for CD8 naive, and one plate was used for CD8 memory. Blood TCR repertoires of a handful of healthy adults were deeply sequenced to estimate repertoire size and the extent of clonotype sharing between individuals. Different laboratories and diverse techniques were used to prepare libraries and sequence TCR repertoires, to increase sequencing depth and limit assay-specific biases. Per donor, leukapheresis produced somewhere between about 0.8 and 9.5 billion PBMCs.

The donors were healthy, HIV-negative adults who had no recently reported acute infections or vaccinations. Only Caucasian adults living in Nashville, Tennessee, USA were represented among the donors. CD4+ T cells were enriched through magnetic negative selection, after which naive cells were positively selected on CD45RA and the remaining negative fraction served as the memory subset. Blood was collected by leukapheresis, and PBMCs were isolated by Ficoll-Histopaque density gradient centrifugation and then cryopreserved in liquid nitrogen vapor phase. Analytical flow cytometry was used to check the purity and quantity of every magnetically sorted T cell population. Each sorted fraction had its genomic DNA isolated and then quantified by UV absorbance on a Nanodrop 2000c. Results and caveats for the whole study, not just this receptor: Even with the large sequencing depth, rarefaction of the sorted-subset datasets indicated that sequencing was incomplete. Clonotypes shared by all four sorted-subset donors showed higher generation probabilities than non-shared clonotypes. Because the study included only a small number of donors, the genetic and exposure-history diversity represented was limited. Sharing across a few donors was observed for roughly 5% of naive CD4, over 3% of naive CD8, over 2% of memory CD4, and roughly 0.4% of memory CD8 clonotypes. Naive subsets generally had larger estimated clonotype richness than memory subsets. Pairwise subsampling led to the expectation that sequencing depth would affect the degree of clonotype sharing among donors. Sampling was restricted to blood, and TCR repertoires in tissues likely differ from the TCR repertoires found in blood.

The clonotype comes from a man aged 18-30 years in good health. Some clones in this sample may be carry-over from other donors' samples. The sample consisted of naive CD4+ T cells from PBMCs. Explained via the paper, the cell subset or site label denotes: CD45RA+ positively selected.

The DNA sequence follows: TGCGCCAGCAGCATCCTGGGGGTGTCCGACGAGCAGTACTTC. Its translation is CASSILGVSDEQYF. Rearrangement joined TRBV5-1 to TRBJ2-7; the D gene is possibly TRBD1 or TRBD2, with 5 bases matching each. In the germline V gene, CDR1 corresponds to SGHRS and CDR2 to YFSETQ. The CDR3 runs 14 amino acids, cysteine and phenylalanine included. The retained sequence is limited to the CDR3, 42 bases, with the frame set at the first base. The germline ends are 16 bases apart after V is trimmed by 4 bases and J by 5 bases.